This record covers a single T cell receptor beta chain. Its specificity is not known. The PCR used 60 Vbeta and 13 Jbeta primers. Clones were read by immunoSEQ multiplex PCR, and TCRdb kept only the in-frame ones, dropping some. The data show under 200,000 clones, with 70% to 90% seen just once and roughly 2.5% held by the top ten. This entry belongs to a study of cytomegalovirus exposure and HLA in healthy donors. Study background: About 79% of 398 genotyped donors fell in the Caucasian-associated ancestry cluster.

Study results and caveats: Earlier findings revealed that most TCR beta V segments proved productive either about 87% or about 30% of the time. Indistinguishable V segments such as TRBV6-2 and TRBV6-3 were excluded. Follow-up analysis seemed to connect common viral pathogens with several of the most significant clusters identified.

Germline V CDR1 and CDR2: MNHEY, SMNVEV (reference sequence). The CDR3 contains 16 residues. Deletions cut 4 bases from V and 0 bases from J, with 13 bases between. The TCR originated in a man aged 30 to 39 in good health and CMV-seropositive. The V and J genes are TRBV27 and TRBJ2-4; weak D call: TRBD1 (6 bases). Sequenced sample: PBMCs. DNA of the CDR3: TGTGCCAGCAGTTCCTCGACAGGTAGAGCCAAAAACATTCAGTACTTC. It yields the protein CASSSSTGRAKNIQYF.